The next 16 T cell receptor beta chains were all read from a single sample in a study of blood T cell repertoires in COVID-19 (dated by TCRdb to about 2020). The library was obtained by the immunoSEQ multiplex PCR assay. Drawn from immuneACCESS, this table holds only the in-frame rearrangements with V and J called that TCRdb kept. Clones are partly lost; checked studies trace under half to an unresolved V gene and leave the rest unexplained. The sample data list 130,000 to 150,000 clones, and approximately 80% of these were observed just once. Roughly 10% of the sample comes from the top ten. The specimen was peripheral blood. Receptors originate from a man aged 60-69 years with active or convalescent COVID-19.

This sequence joins TRBV27 and TRBJ1-2; 7 bases agree with TRBD1. Per the germline V gene, CDR1 is MNHEY and CDR2 is SMNVEV (reference sequence). V lost 5 bases and J lost 4; bases outside the gene matches: 4. This CDR3 contains 13 residues. CDR3: CASSISGGYGYTF. In nucleotides, the CDR3 is TGTGCCAGCAGTATTTCAGGGGGCTATGGCTACACCTTC.

The chain joins TRBV10-3 to TRBJ1-1, with D unresolved. The CDR3 extends over 14 amino acids. The germline CDR1 and CDR2 sequences are ENHRY and SYGVKD. Trimming took off 3 bases at V and 3 bases at J, with 11 bases between the two ends. CDR3 in DNA: TGTGCCATCAGTGACCCTGAGAGTTACACTGAAGCTTTCTTT. Amino acid sequence: CAISDPESYTEAFF.

This clone was found many times. This same CDR3 is encoded by further DNA sequences in the sample. The chain recombines TRBV27 with TRBJ2-1; no definite D call. The germline CDR1 and CDR2 sequences are MNHEY and SMNVEV (reference sequence). The CDR3 extends over 13 amino acids. The V end was cut by 6 bases, the J end by 9 bases, with 15 bases between. The CDR3 coding sequence is TGTGCCAGCAGCCACACCCTGTCAGGTGAGCAGTTCTTC. Amino acid sequence: CASSHTLSGEQFF.

The chain joins TRBV18 to TRBJ1-2; 7 nucleotides line up with TRBD1. The germline V gene encodes CDR1 KGHSH and CDR2 LQKENI. This CDR3 has 12 amino acids. V lost 5 bases to trimming and J lost 8 bases; unmatched junction nucleotides: 5. The DNA of the CDR3 is TGTGCCAGCTCAAGCAACAGGGGCGGCTACACCTTC. It yields the protein CASSSNRGGYTF.

V gene TRBV13 combines with J gene TRBJ1-2; D is unclear. V gave up 0 bases and J gave up 2 bases, with 13 bases separating them. Germline V gene sequence: CDR1 PRHDT, CDR2 FYEKMQ (reference sequence). The CDR3 sequence is 16 residues long. CDR3 in DNA: TGTGCCAGCAGCTTAGGCGCAAAAACACCAAACTATGGCTACACCTTC. Translating gives CASSLGAKTPNYGYTF. Drawing the rest from reference TRBV13 and TRBJ1-2, the complete variable domain is AAGVIQSPRHLIKEKRETATLKCYPIPRHDTVYWYQQGPGQDPQFLISFYEKMQSDKGSIPDRFSAQQFSDYHSELNMSSLELGDSALYFCASSLGAKTPNYGYTFGSGTRLTVV.

V gene TRBV6-5 combines with J gene TRBJ1-1, with 7 bases identical to TRBD1. The CDR3 extends over 13 amino acids. Trimming took 6 bases from V and 4 from J; bases not matched to a gene: 5. In germline, CDR1 is MNHEY, CDR2 SVGAGI. The CDR3 region is CASRRSGGTEAFF. CDR3 in DNA: TGTGCCAGCAGACGTTCAGGGGGCACTGAAGCTTTCTTT.

The chain employs TRBV11-3 and TRBJ2-1, with D tentatively TRBD2 (6 bases). Looked up from germline, CDR1 is SGHNT and CDR2 is YENEEA. This CDR3 is 12 amino acids long. The CDR3 sequence is CATAGRLNEQFF. CDR3 coding DNA: TGTGCTACGGCGGGGAGATTAAATGAGCAGTTCTTC.

V gene TRBV5-5 combines with J gene TRBJ1-5, with 10 positions matching TRBD1. The CDR3 sequence is 14 residues long. CDR1 is SGHKS and CDR2 is YYEKEE in the germline V gene (reference sequence). J was trimmed by 5 bases and V by 3 bases; bases with no gene match: 2. In DNA form, the CDR3 reads TGTGCCAGCAGCTGGGGACAGGGGCATCAGCCCCAGCATTTT. It yields the protein CASSWGQGHQPQHF. Looking up the rest from reference TRBV5-5 and TRBJ1-5 gives the full variable domain: DAGVTQSPTHLIKTRGQQVTLRCSPISGHKSVSWYQQVLGQGPQFIFQYYEKEERGRGNFPDRFSARQFPNYSSELNVNALLLGDSALYLCASSWGQGHQPQHFGDGTRLSIL.

The gene calls are TRBV5-1 and TRBJ1-2; possible D gene TRBD1, 5 bases. Germline V gives CDR1 SGHRS, CDR2 YFSETQ. The CDR3 totals 17 residues. The germline V and J ends were trimmed by 0 bases and 4 bases, with 19 bases remaining between them. In nucleotides, the CDR3 is TGCGCCAGCAGCTTGGAACCAGGAGGGGCTAATATCTATGGCTACACCTTC. Amino acid sequence: CASSLEPGGANIYGYTF.

The rearrangement links TRBV18 to TRBJ1-2, with a tentative D call TRBD1 (6 bases). The CDR3 length is 13 residues. CDR1 and CDR2 from the germline V gene are KGHSH and LQKENI. Trimming removed 8 bases from V and 8 bases from J, with 18 bases in between. CDR3 residues: CASLEDRHSGYTF. For the CDR3, the DNA is TGTGCCAGCCTAGAGGACAGACATTCCGGCTACACCTTC.

The V call is TRBV18, the J call TRBJ1-2; TRBD1 aligns across 8 bases. Looked up from germline, CDR1 is KGHSH and CDR2 is LQKENI. The V gene end was trimmed by 4 bases and the J gene end by 3 bases; junction bases not matched to a gene: 10. The CDR3 totals 16 residues. The CDR3 protein is CASSLGPTGVYYGYTF. The CDR3 DNA sequence: TGTGCCAGCTCACTGGGACCGACAGGGGTGTACTATGGCTACACCTTC.

The rearrangement links TRBV4-1 to TRBJ1-3; a weak D match, TRBD1 (6 bases). Trimming took 1 base from V and 8 from J, leaving 9 bases between them. The length of the CDR3 is 13 residues. Germline V gene lookup returns CDR1 MGHRA and CDR2 YSYEKL. The chain's CDR3 is CASSQVTGDTIYF. The CDR3 bases are TGCGCCAGCAGCCAAGTGACAGGAGACACCATATATTTT.

The chain combines TRBV6-6 with TRBJ1-5, with 8 positions matching TRBD1. V shed 2 bases and J 6 bases; nucleotides not matched to a gene: 3. The CDR3 is 14 amino acids. Per germline, CDR1 MNHNY and CDR2 SVGAGI (reference sequence). The CDR3, as DNA: TGTGCCAGCAGTTACCCAGGGGGCTCTCAGCCCCAGCATTTT. This encodes CASSYPGGSQPQHF.

The chain couples TRBV5-4 to TRBJ1-1, with 8 bases identical to TRBD1. Trimming cost V 4 bases and J 1 base; bases outside gene matches: 3. From germline, CDR1 is SGHNT and CDR2 YYREEE (reference sequence). This CDR3 spans 14 amino acids. For the CDR3, the DNA is TGTGCCAGCAGCACCGGACAGGGGAACACTGAAGCTTTCTTT. It specifies CASSTGQGNTEAFF.

The gene calls are TRBV7-9 and TRBJ2-5; 7 positions match TRBD2. CDR3 length: 13 residues. Germline CDR1 SEHNR, CDR2 FQNEAQ (reference sequence). V lost 5 bases and J lost 5; bases outside the gene matches: 5. CDR3 residues: CASSRGSTETQYF. The CDR3, as DNA: TGTGCCAGCAGCCGCGGGAGTACGGAGACCCAGTACTTC.

The chain uses TRBV27 and TRBJ1-2; D not resolved. V gave up 5 bases and J gave up 0 bases, with 19 bases separating them. The germline V gene has CDR1 MNHEY and CDR2 SMNVEV (reference sequence). The CDR3 is made up of 17 amino acids. CDR3 loop: CASSLTYNPRANYGYTF. Here the CDR3 DNA reads TGTGCCAGCAGTCTAACGTACAATCCCCGGGCTAACTATGGCTACACCTTC.